Below, 16 T cell receptor beta chains from the same sample are listed, as sequenced in a study of OX40 agonist ivuxolimab in advanced cancers. TCRdb's table, derived via immunoSEQ multiplex PCR, lists solely in-frame clones and lacks some. This sample yields 80,000 or so clones, of which over 75% are seen a single time; around 7.2% belongs to the top ten. This specimen was CD4+ or CD8+ T cells sorted from blood, taken in a trial of the OX40 agonist ivuxolimab. These TCRs come from an adult with an advanced solid tumor such as melanoma, head and neck, liver or kidney cancer.

CDR3 residues: CAWSVAGRPNYGYTF. In nucleotides, the CDR3 is TGTGCCTGGAGTGTGGCGGGCAGACCTAACTATGGCTACACCTTC. The J gene is TRBJ1-2, the V gene TRBV30; D gene ambiguous. CDR3 size: 15 residues. Germline-derived CDR1 and CDR2 are GTSNPN and SVGIG (reference sequence). The V and J ends lost 0 bases and 0 bases respectively, with 11 bases between them.

The chain couples TRBV6-4 to TRBJ2-1, with TRBD2 matching 9 bases. CDR3 length: 15 residues. V was pared by 3 bases and J by 7 bases, with 7 bases of the junction left unmatched. Germline loops: CDR1 MRHNA, CDR2 SNTAGT. DNA of the CDR3: TGTGCCAGCAGTGATGAAGCTAGCGGGACAAATGAGCAGTTCTTC. Amino acid sequence: CASSDEASGTNEQFF.

In its sample, this clone was seen once. The V and J genes are TRBV18 and TRBJ2-7; 7 bases are a match to TRBD1. V lost 2 bases to trimming and J lost 6 bases; unmatched junction nucleotides: 7. CDR3 length: 14 amino acids. The germline V gene has CDR1 KGHSH and CDR2 LQKENI. CDR3 sequence (DNA): TGTGCCAGCTCACCAGTGGGACAGCCCCTCGAGCAGTACTTC. It codes for CASSPVGQPLEQYF.

The chain has TRBV5-4 and TRBJ2-1; tentatively, D is TRBD1 or TRBD2 (5 bases each). CDR1 is SGHNT, CDR2 YYREEE, per germline (reference sequence). CDR3 size: 14 residues. Trimming removed 3 bases from V and 7 bases from J, with 14 bases in between. CDR3 amino acids: CASSSGTSRNEQFF. CDR3 DNA: TGTGCCAGCAGCTCCGGGACCTCAAGGAATGAGCAGTTCTTC.

The chain employs TRBV4-1 and TRBJ1-5; D is undetermined. Germline assignment: CDR1 MGHRA and CDR2 YSYEKL. V was trimmed by 3 bases and J by 0 bases, leaving 12 bases between them. This CDR3 spans 16 amino acids. Written as DNA, the CDR3 is TGCGCCAGCAGCCAGGGTCGAACCTTTAGCAATCAGCCCCAGCATTTT. This translates into CASSQGRTFSNQPQHF.

This clone was detected only once. This chain links TRBV10-3 with TRBJ1-2; D possibly corresponds to TRBD1 (5 bases). This CDR3 comprises 13 residues. The V and J ends lost 3 bases and 4 bases respectively, with 9 bases between them. CDR1 is ENHRY and CDR2 is SYGVKD in the germline V gene. The CDR3 DNA sequence: TGTGCCATCAGTGACGGCAGGGTCTATGGCTACACCTTC. This translates into CAISDGRVYGYTF.

The chain couples TRBV7-9 to TRBJ2-5; D possibly uses TRBD1 or TRBD2 (6 bases each). V was pared by 0 bases and J by 0 bases, with 11 bases between. The CDR3 extends over 16 amino acids. CDR1 and CDR2 (germline): SEHNR, FQNEAQ (reference sequence). The CDR3 loop is CASSLAGGLYQETQYF. The CDR3 coding sequence is TGTGCCAGCAGCTTAGCTGGGGGGCTATACCAAGAGACCCAGTACTTC.

CDR3: CASSMTGVGNTIYF. CDR3 nucleotide sequence: TGTGCCAGCAGCATGACAGGGGTCGGAAACACCATATATTTT. The chain recombines TRBV11-2 with TRBJ1-3; 8 bases map to TRBD1. The CDR3 totals 14 residues. Looked up from germline, CDR1 is SGHAT and CDR2 is FQNNGV. V shed 5 bases, J shed 4 bases, and the junction held 4 bases outside the gene matches.

The chain employs TRBV6-6 and TRBJ2-5; 7 bases map to TRBD2. This CDR3 has 13 residues. CDR1 and CDR2 from the germline V gene are MNHNY and SVGAGI (reference sequence). The V gene end was trimmed by 5 bases and the J gene end by 3 bases; junction bases not matched to a gene: 3. CDR3 DNA sequence: TGTGCCAGCAGTACTCGGGGGGAAGAGACCCAGTACTTC. It codes for CASSTRGEETQYF.

This clone was picked up one time. This sequence joins TRBV23-1 and TRBJ2-7; no clear D gene. TRBV23-1 qualifies as an ORF whose function is uncertain. This CDR3 is 15 amino acids long. Trimming removed 3 bases at V and 2 bases at J, with 14 bases between. CDR3: CASSHLRVGTYEQYF. DNA for the CDR3: TGCGCCAGCAGTCATTTAAGGGTGGGGACCTACGAGCAGTACTTC.

This clone was observed once. This sequence joins TRBV9 and TRBJ1-3, with a tentative D call TRBD1 (5 bases). Germline-derived CDR1 and CDR2 are SGDLS and YYNGEE. Trimming stripped 4 bases from V and 0 bases from J, with 14 bases between. The CDR3 sequence is 16 residues long. CDR3 region: CASSSAEGLSGNTIYF. The CDR3 DNA reads TGTGCCAGCAGCTCCGCCGAGGGGCTCTCTGGAAACACCATATATTTT. Looking up the rest from reference TRBV9 and TRBJ1-3 gives the full variable domain: DSGVTQTPKHLITATGQRVTLRCSPRSGDLSVYWYQQSLDQGLQFLIQYYNGEERAKGNILERFSAQQFPDLHSELNLSSLELGDSALYFCASSSAEGLSGNTIYFGEGSWLTVV.

The gene calls are TRBV27 and TRBJ2-7; D is possibly TRBD1 or TRBD2 (5 bases each). V dropped 2 bases and J dropped 4 bases, with 12 bases sitting between them. Per germline, CDR1 MNHEY and CDR2 SMNVEV (reference sequence). This CDR3 has 14 amino acids. The CDR3 nucleotides read TGTGCCAGCAGTTTACGGGACGCAAGTTACGAGCAGTACTTC. Protein product: CASSLRDASYEQYF.

The chain carries TRBV7-2 and TRBJ2-5, with 16 bases identical to TRBD2. V lost 7 bases, J lost 5 bases, and 16 bases stayed unmatched. Germline V gene sequence: CDR1 SGHTA, CDR2 FQGNSA. The CDR3 loop spans 19 amino acids. As DNA, the CDR3 is TGTGCCAGCAACTCTCAAGGGACTAGCGGGAGGGCCGTGGGGGAGACCCAGTACTTC. Amino acids: CASNSQGTSGRAVGETQYF.

The rearrangement links TRBV10-3 to TRBJ1-2; D might be TRBD1 (5 bases). This CDR3 contains 14 residues. The germline V gene encodes CDR1 ENHRY and CDR2 SYGVKD. V was clipped by 7 bases and J by 2 bases, with 14 bases between them. CDR3 in DNA: TGTGCCATCACCGGGTCCTCAGGGAACTATGGCTACACCTTC. Translation gives CAITGSSGNYGYTF.

V and J are TRBV6-6 and TRBJ2-7, with 9 bases aligning to TRBD1. The germline V gene encodes CDR1 MNHNY and CDR2 SVGAGI (reference sequence). V lost 10 bases, J lost 2 bases, and 3 bases stayed unmatched. The CDR3 consists of 12 residues. CDR3 nucleotide sequence: TGTGCCATCAGACAGGGGGCCTACGAGCAGTACTTC. The encoded protein is CAIRQGAYEQYF.

The gene calls are TRBV5-6 and TRBJ1-2, with a weak D call TRBD1 (5 bases). Germline lookup yields CDR1 SGHDT and CDR2 YYEEEE. This CDR3 contains 14 residues. Trimming shortened V by 0 bases and J by 2 bases, and 8 bases separated the two germline ends. CDR3 in amino acids: CASSLAKGNYGYTF. The CDR3 nucleotides are TGTGCCAGCAGCTTGGCCAAGGGGAACTATGGCTACACCTTC.